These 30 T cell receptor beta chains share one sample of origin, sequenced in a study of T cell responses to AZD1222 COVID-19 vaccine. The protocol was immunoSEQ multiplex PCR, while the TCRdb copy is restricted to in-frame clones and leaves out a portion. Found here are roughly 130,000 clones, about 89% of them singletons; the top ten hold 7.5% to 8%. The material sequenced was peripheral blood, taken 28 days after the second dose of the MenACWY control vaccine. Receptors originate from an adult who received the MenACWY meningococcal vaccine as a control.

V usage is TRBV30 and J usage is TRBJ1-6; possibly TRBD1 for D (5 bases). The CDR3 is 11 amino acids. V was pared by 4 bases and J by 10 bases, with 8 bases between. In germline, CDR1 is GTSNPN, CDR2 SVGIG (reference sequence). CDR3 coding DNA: TGTGCCTGGATGCGGGGGTCACCCCTCCACTTT. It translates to CAWMRGSPLHF.

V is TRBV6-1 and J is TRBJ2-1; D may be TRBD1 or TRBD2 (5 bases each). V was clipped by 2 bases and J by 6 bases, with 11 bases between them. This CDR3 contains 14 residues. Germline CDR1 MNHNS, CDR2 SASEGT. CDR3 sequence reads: CASSEWGRVNEQFF. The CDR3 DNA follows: TGTGCCAGCAGTGAATGGGGACGGGTCAATGAGCAGTTCTTC.

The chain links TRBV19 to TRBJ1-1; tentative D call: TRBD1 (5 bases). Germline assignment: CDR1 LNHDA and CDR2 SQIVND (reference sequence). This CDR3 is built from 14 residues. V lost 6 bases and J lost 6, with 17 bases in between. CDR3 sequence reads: CASRPAQVGAEAFF. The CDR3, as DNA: TGTGCCAGTAGGCCGGCACAGGTAGGGGCTGAAGCTTTCTTT.

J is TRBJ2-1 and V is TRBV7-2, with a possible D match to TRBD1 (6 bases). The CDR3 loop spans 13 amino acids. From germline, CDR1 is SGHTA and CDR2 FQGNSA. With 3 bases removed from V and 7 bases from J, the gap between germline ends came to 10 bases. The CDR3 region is CASSFRTENEQFF. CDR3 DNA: TGTGCCAGCAGCTTCCGGACAGAAAATGAGCAGTTCTTC. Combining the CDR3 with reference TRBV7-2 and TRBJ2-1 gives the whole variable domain GAGVSQSPSNKVTEKGKDVELRCDPISGHTALYWYRQSLGQGLEFLIYFQGNSAPDKSGLPSDRFSAERTGGSVSTLTIQRTQQEDSAVYLCASSFRTENEQFFGPGTRLTVL.

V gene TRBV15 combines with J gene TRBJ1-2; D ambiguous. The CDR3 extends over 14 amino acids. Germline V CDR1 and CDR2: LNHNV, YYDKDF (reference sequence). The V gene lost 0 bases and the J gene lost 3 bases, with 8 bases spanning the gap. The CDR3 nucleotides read TGTGCCACCAGCAGAGAAGGAGAGGACTATGGCTACACCTTC. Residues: CATSREGEDYGYTF. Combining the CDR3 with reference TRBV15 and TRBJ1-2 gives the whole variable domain DAMVIQNPRYQVTQFGKPVTLSCSQTLNHNVMYWYQQKSSQAPKLLFHYYDKDFNNEADTPDNFQSRRPNTSFCFLDIRSPGLGDTAMYLCATSREGEDYGYTFGSGTRLTVV.

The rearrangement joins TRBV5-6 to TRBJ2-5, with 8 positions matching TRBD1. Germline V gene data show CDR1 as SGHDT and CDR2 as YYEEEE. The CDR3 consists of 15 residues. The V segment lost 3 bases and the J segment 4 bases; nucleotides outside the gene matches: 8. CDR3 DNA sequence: TGTGCCAGCAGCTCAAGGACAGGGTGGCCAGAGACCCAGTACTTC. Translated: CASSSRTGWPETQYF.

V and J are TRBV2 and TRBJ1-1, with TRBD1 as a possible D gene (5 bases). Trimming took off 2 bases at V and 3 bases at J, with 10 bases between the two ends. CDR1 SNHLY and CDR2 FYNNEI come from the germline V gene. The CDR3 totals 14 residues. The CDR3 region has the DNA TGTGCCAGCAGTGAATGGCAGGGATACACTGAAGCTTTCTTT. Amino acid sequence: CASSEWQGYTEAFF.

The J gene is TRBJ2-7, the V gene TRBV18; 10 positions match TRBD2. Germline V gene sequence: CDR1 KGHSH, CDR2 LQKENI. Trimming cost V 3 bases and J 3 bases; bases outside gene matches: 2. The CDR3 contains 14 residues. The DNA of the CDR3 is TGTGCCAGCTCACCTACTAGCGGGATCTACGAGCAGTACTTC. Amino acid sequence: CASSPTSGIYEQYF.

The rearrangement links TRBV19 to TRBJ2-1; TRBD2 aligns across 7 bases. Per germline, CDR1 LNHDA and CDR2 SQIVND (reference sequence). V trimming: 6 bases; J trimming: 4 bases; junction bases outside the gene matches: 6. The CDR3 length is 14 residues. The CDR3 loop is CASRHSGTYNEQFF. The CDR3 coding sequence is TGTGCCAGTAGGCACAGCGGGACTTACAATGAGCAGTTCTTC.

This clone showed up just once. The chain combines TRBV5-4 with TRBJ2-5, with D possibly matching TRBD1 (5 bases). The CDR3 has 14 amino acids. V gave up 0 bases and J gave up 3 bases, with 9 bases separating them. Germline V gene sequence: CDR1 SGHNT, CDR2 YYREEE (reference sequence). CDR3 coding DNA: TGTGCCAGCAGCTTGGAGGGCAGGGAAGAGACCCAGTACTTC. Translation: CASSLEGREETQYF.

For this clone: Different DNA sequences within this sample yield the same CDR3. The CDR3 is CATSVGGRETQYF. CDR3 in DNA: TGTGCCACCAGTGTAGGGGGCCGAGAGACCCAGTACTTC. This chain joins TRBV24-1 and TRBJ2-5; 7 bases match TRBD1. Germline loops: CDR1 KGHDR, CDR2 SFDVKD. This CDR3 is built from 13 residues. The junction had 3 bases not matched to a gene; V was cut back by 5 bases and J by 4 bases.

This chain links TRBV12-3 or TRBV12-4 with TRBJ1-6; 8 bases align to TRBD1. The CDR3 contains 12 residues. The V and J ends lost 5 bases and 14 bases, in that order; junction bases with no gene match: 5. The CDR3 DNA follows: TGTGCCAGCAGTGCACAGGGGGAAACCCTCCACTTT. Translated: CASSAQGETLHF.

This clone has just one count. CDR3 DNA sequence: TGTGCCAGCTCTACCGGTAATGAGCAGTTCTTC. It translates to CASSTGNEQFF. The chain carries TRBV12-3 or TRBV12-4 and TRBJ2-1; D ambiguous. The CDR3 loop spans 11 amino acids. Trimming took 8 bases from V and 7 from J, leaving 9 bases between them.

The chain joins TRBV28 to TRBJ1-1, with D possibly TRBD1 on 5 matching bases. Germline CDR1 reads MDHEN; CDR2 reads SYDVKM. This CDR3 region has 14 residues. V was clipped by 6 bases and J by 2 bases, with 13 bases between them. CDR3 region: CASRRKGFNTEAFF. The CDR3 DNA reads TGTGCCAGCAGAAGGAAGGGGTTCAACACTGAAGCTTTCTTT.

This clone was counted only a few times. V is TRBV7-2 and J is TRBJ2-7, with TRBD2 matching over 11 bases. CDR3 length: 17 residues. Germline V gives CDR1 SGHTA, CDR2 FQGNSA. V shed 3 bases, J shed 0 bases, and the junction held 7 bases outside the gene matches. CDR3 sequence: CASSFGTSGSSSYEQYF. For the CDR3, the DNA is TGTGCCAGCAGCTTCGGGACTAGCGGTTCCAGCTCCTACGAGCAGTACTTC.

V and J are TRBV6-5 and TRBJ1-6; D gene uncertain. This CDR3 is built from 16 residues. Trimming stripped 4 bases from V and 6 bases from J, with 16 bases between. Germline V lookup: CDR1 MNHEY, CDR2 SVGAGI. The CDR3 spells CASSSSWGPLNSPLHF. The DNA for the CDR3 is TGTGCCAGCAGTTCCTCTTGGGGTCCTCTTAATTCACCCCTCCACTTT.

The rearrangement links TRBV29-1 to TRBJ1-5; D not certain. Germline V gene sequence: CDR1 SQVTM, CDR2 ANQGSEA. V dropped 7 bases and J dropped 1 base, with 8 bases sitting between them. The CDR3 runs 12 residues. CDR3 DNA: TGCAGCGCCGCCTACAGCAATCAGCCCCAGCATTTT. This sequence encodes CSAAYSNQPQHF.

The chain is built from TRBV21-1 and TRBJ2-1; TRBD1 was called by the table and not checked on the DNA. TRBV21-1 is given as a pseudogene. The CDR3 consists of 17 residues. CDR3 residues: CASSNRQGQGFYNEQFF. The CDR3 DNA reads TGTGCCAGCAGCAACCGACAGGGACAAGGCTTTTACAATGAGCAGTTCTTC.

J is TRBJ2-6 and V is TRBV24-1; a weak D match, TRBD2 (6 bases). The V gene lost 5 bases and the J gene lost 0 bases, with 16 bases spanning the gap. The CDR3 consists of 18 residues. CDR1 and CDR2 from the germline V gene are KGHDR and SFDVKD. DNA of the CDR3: TGTGCCACCAGTGGTCGGGAGCGGAACACCTCTGGGGCCAACGTCCTGACTTTC. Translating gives CATSGRERNTSGANVLTF.

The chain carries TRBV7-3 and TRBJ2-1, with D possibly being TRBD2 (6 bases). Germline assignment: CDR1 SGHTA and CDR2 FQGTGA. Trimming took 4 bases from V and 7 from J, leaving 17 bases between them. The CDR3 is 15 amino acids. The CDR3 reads CASSSTSGTHNEQFF. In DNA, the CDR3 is TGTGCCAGCAGCTCGACTTCCGGGACTCATAATGAGCAGTTCTTC.

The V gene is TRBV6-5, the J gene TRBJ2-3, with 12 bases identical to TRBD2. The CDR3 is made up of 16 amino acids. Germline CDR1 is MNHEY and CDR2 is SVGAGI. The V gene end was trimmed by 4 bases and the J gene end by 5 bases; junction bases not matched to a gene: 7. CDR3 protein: CASSFLLAGGLDTQYF. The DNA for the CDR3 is TGTGCCAGCAGTTTCCTTCTAGCGGGGGGGTTAGATACGCAGTATTTT.

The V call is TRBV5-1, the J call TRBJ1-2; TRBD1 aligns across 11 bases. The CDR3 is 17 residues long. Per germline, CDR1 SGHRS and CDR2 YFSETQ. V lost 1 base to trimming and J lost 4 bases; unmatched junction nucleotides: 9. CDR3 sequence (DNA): TGCGCCAGCAGCTTGACAGGACAGGGGGCTGTTGGCTATGGCTACACCTTC. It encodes CASSLTGQGAVGYGYTF.

CDR3 sequence (DNA): TGTGCCAGCAGTCTGCAAAAGTGGGACACCAGCTCCTATAATTCACCCCTCCACTTT. Translated, it gives CASSLQKWDTSSYNSPLHF. J is TRBJ1-6 and V is TRBV28, with D perhaps TRBD1 (6 bases). CDR1 is MDHEN, CDR2 SYDVKM, per germline. The CDR3 has 19 amino acids. V lost 5 bases, J lost 0 bases, and 20 bases lay in between.

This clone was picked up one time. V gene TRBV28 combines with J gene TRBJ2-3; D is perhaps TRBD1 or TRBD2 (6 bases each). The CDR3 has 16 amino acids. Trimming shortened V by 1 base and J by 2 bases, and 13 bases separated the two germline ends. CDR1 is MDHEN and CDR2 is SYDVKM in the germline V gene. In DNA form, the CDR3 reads TGTGCCAGCAGTTTATTGGCCAGGGGACTCACAGATACGCAGTATTTT. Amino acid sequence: CASSLLARGLTDTQYF.

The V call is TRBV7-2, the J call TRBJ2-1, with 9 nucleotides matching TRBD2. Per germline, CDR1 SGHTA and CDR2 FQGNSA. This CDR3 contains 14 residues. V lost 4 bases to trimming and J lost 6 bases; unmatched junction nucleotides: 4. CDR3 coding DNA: TGTGCCAGCAGCTCCCGGACTAGCGTCAATGAGCAGTTCTTC. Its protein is CASSSRTSVNEQFF.

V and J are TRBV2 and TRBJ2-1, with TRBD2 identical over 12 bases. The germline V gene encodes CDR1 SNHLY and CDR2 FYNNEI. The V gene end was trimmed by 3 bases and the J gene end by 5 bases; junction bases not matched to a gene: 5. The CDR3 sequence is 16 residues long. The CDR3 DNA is TGTGCCAGCAGTGAGGGGAGGACTAGCGGGAACAATGAGCAGTTCTTC. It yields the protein CASSEGRTSGNNEQFF.

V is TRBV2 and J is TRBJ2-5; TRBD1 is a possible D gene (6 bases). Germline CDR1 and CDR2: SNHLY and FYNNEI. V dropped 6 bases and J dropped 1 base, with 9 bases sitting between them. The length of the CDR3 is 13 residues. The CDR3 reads CASRKDSQETQYF. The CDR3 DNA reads TGTGCCAGCAGGAAGGACAGCCAAGAGACCCAGTACTTC.

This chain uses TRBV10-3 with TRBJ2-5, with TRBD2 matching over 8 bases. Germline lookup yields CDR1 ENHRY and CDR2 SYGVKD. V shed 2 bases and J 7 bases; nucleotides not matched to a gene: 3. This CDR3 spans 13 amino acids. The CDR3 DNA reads TGTGCCATCAGTGAGCCCGGGAGGGGGACCCAGTACTTC. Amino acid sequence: CAISEPGRGTQYF.

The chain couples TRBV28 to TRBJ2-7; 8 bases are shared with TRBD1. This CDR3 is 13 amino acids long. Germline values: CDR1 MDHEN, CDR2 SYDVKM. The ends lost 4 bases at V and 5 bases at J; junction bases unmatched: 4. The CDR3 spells CASSSGQGDEQYF. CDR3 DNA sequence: TGTGCCAGCAGTTCAGGACAGGGCGACGAGCAGTACTTC.

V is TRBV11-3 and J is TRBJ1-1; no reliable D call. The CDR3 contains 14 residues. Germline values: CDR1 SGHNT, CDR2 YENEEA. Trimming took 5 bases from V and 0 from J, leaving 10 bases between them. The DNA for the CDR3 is TGTGCCAGCAGCCCTGGCACCCTGAACACTGAAGCTTTCTTT. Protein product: CASSPGTLNTEAFF.